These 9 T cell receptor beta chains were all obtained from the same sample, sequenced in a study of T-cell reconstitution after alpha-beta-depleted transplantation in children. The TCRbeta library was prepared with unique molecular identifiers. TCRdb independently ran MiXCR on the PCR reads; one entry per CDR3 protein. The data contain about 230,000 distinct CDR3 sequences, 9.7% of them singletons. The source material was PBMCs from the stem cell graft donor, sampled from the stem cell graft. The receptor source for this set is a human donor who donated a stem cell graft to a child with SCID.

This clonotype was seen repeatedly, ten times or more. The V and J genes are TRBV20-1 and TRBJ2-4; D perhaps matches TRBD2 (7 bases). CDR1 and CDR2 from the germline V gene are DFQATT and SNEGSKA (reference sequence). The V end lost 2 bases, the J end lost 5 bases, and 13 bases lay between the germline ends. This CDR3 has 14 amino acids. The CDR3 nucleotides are TGCAGTGCTAGACCCGCGGGGGCCCAAAACATTCAGTACTTC. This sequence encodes CSARPAGAQNIQYF.

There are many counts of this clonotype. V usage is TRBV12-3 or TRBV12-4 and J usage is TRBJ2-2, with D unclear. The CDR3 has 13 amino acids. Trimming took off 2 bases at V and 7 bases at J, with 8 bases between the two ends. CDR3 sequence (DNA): TGTGCCAGCAGTTTAAAAGGGATCGGGGAGCTGTTTTTT. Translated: CASSLKGIGELFF.

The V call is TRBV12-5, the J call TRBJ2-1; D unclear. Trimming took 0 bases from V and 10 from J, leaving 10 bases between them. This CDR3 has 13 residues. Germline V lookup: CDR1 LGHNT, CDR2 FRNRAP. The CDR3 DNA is TGTGCTAGTGGTTTGGTCTTGCCCGGGGAGCAGTTCTTC. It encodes CASGLVLPGEQFF.

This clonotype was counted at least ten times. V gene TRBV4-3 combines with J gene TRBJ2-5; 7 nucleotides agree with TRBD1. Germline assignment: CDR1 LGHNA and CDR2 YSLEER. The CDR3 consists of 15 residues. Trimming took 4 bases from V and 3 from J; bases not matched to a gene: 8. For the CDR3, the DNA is TGCGCCAGCAGCCTAACTACAACAGGGGAAGAGACCCAGTACTTC. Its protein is CASSLTTTGEETQYF.

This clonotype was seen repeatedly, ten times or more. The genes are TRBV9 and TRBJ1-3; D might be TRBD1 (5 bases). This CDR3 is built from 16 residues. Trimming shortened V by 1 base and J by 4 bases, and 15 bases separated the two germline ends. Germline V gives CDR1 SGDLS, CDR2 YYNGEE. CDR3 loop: CASSVKRGLEGNTIYF. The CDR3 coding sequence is TGTGCCAGCAGCGTAAAGAGGGGCTTAGAAGGAAACACCATATATTTT. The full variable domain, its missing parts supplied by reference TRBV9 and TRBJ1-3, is DSGVTQTPKHLITATGQRVTLRCSPRSGDLSVYWYQQSLDQGLQFLIQYYNGEERAKGNILERFSAQQFPDLHSELNLSSLELGDSALYFCASSVKRGLEGNTIYFGEGSWLTVV.

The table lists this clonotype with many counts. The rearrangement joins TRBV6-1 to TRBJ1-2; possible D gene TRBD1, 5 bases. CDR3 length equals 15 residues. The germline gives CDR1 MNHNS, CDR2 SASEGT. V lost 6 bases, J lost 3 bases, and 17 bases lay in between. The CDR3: CASRPASQGYYGYTF. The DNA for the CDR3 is TGTGCCAGCAGGCCCGCTAGCCAGGGATACTATGGCTACACCTTC.

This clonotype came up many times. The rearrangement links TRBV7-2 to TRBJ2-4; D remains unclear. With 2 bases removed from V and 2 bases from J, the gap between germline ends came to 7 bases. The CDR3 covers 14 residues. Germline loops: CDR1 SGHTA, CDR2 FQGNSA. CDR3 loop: CASSLSRTKNIQYF. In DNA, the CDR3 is TGTGCCAGCAGCTTATCGAGGACCAAAAACATTCAGTACTTC.

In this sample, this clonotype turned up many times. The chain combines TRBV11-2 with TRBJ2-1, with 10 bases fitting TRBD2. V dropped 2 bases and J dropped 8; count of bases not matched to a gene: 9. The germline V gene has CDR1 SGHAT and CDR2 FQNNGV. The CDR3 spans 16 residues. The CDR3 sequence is CASSLRPGTSDDEQFF. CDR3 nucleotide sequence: TGTGCCAGCAGCTTACGTCCCGGGACTAGCGACGATGAGCAGTTCTTC.

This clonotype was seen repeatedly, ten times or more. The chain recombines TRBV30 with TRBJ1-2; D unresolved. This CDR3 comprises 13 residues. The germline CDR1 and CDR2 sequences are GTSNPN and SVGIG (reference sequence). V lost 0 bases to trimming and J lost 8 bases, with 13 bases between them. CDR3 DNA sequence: TGTGCCTGGAGTGTACAAACCGCGTACGGCTACACCTTC. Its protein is CAWSVQTAYGYTF.